These T cell receptor beta chains were read from a single sample in a study of T cell changes during pregnancy in multiple sclerosis. Sequencing was performed with immunoSEQ multiplex PCR; in TCRdb, only in-frame clones are kept and a portion is missing. Of approximately 73,000 clones listed, 90% to 95% were seen once; the top ten hold 0.2% to 0.25%. Sample: CD4+ T cells from peripheral blood mononuclear cells, taken before pregnancy. The receptors stem from a female donor with multiple sclerosis, enrolled in a pregnancy study. The CDR3 runs from the conserved cysteine through the conserved F or W. The D gene is left open where the match is weak. Clone size, where shown, is once, few, many, or a class for clones that have expanded.

V gene,D gene,J gene,clone size,CDR3 DNA,CDR3 protein
TRBV4-1,.,TRBJ1-1,.,TGCGCCAGCAGCCAAGATGCGGGTAGCCACCTCCCCACTGAAGCTTTCTTT,CASSQDAGSHLPTEAFF
TRBV29-1,.,TRBJ2-6,.,TGCAGCGTTGATGAGGTCTCTGGGGCCAACGTCCTGACTTTC,CSVDEVSGANVLTF
TRBV19,TRBD2,TRBJ2-1,.,TGTGCCAGTAGTATGCGGGGGGAAGTCGGTGAGCAGTTCTTC,CASSMRGEVGEQFF
TRBV7-8,TRBD1,TRBJ2-7,.,TGTGCCAGCAGCAATCGACAGGGTCCCACCTACGAGCAGTACTTC,CASSNRQGPTYEQYF
TRBV4-1,TRBD2,TRBJ2-3,.,TGCGCCAGCAGCCAAGTACTAGCGGGAGCAGATACGCAGTATTTT,CASSQVLAGADTQYF
TRBV7-8,TRBD1,TRBJ2-3,.,TGTGCCAGCAGCTTAGCTTCGACAGGGGACCTTCCTCCAGATACGCAGTATTTT,CASSLASTGDLPPDTQYF
TRBV9,TRBD2,TRBJ2-1,.,TGTGCCAGCAGTAGACTAGCGGGGCTAAACAATGAGCAGTTCTTC,CASSRLAGLNNEQFF
TRBV2,.,TRBJ2-2,.,TGTGCCAGCAGTGGAGGTGCGACAGAGAACACCGGGGAGCTGTTTTTT,CASSGGATENTGELFF
TRBV16,.,TRBJ2-7,.,TGTGCCAGCAGCCAATGGGCGTACTTGAAGGCTATAGACGAGCAGTACTTC,CASSQWAYLKAIDEQYF
TRBV6-1,.,TRBJ1-1,.,TGTGCCAGCAGTGTGTACGAGGCGAGAGAATCTGAAGCTTTCTTT,CASSVYEARESEAFF
TRBV5-1,TRBD1,TRBJ1-4,.,TGCGCCAGCAGCTTGGGCCCCCTAGGGGGCGGTGAGGAAAAACTGTTTTTT,CASSLGPLGGGEEKLFF
TRBV6-5,.,TRBJ1-1,.,TGTGCCAGCAGTTACGGAGGGGACCTCATAAATGGGGCTTTCTTT,CASSYGGDLINGAFF
TRBV7-6,.,TRBJ2-7,.,TGTGCCAGCAGCTCTTCGGGAAAAGGCTACGAGCAGTACTTC,CASSSSGKGYEQYF
TRBV4-2,TRBD2,TRBJ2-1,.,TGTGCCAGCAGCCAAGACCCTAGCGGGGGGGTTAATGAGCAGTTCTTC,CASSQDPSGGVNEQFF
TRBV27,.,TRBJ2-7,.,TGTGCCAGCAGTTTATGGGCCTCCTCGGGGGGCGGGTACGAGCAGTACTTC,CASSLWASSGGGYEQYF
TRBV6-1,.,TRBJ1-4,.,TGTGCCGTACCGGGAGACAGTACAACTAATGAAAAACTGTTTTTT,CAVPGDSTTNEKLFF
TRBV7-2,.,TRBJ1-1,.,TGTGCCAGCAGCTTAGTTGCAGGGAACACTGAAGCTTTCTTT,CASSLVAGNTEAFF
TRBV5-4,TRBD1,TRBJ1-1,.,TGTGCCAGCAGCGTAGAAACAGGGGGAAGGACTGAAGCTTTCTTT,CASSVETGGRTEAFF
TRBV18,TRBD1,TRBJ2-7,once,TGTGCCAGCTCAGACGGGACAGAATACGAGCAGTACTTC,CASSDGTEYEQYF
TRBV5-4,TRBD2,TRBJ2-3,.,TGTGCCAGCAGCGGACTAGCGGGGGGCCTTAGAGGCACAGATACGCAGTATTTT,CASSGLAGGLRGTDTQYF
TRBV6-5,TRBD1,TRBJ2-2,.,TGTGCCAGCAGTTACGACAGGGGGACCGGGGAGCTGTTTTTT,CASSYDRGTGELFF
TRBV30,.,TRBJ2-5,.,TGTGCCTGGAGTTCCCGGGAAGAGACCCAGTACTTC,CAWSSREETQYF
TRBV19,TRBD1,TRBJ1-1,.,TGTGCCAGTAGTCCCCGGACAGGGTTGATGAACACTGAAGCTTTCTTT,CASSPRTGLMNTEAFF
TRBV11-2,.,TRBJ1-4,.,TGTGCCAGCAGCCTCGCAACTAATGAAAAACTGTTTTTT,CASSLATNEKLFF
TRBV6-1,TRBD1,TRBJ1-1,.,TGTGCCAGCAGTGAGCGGCAGGGGGCTTGGAGAACTGAAGCTTTCTTT,CASSERQGAWRTEAFF
TRBV7-3,TRBD1,TRBJ1-6,.,TGTGCCAGCAGCCCGACAGGGTCAGGCTCACCCCTCCACTTT,CASSPTGSGSPLHF
TRBV4-1,TRBD1,TRBJ1-2,few,TGCGCCAGCAGCTCCCCGACAGGGTTAAGTGGCTACACCTTC,CASSSPTGLSGYTF
TRBV30,.,TRBJ2-1,.,TGTGCCTGGAGTCGTACAGGGACCTACAATGAGCAGTTCTTC,CAWSRTGTYNEQFF
TRBV30,.,TRBJ1-3,.,TGTGCCTGGAGGGGGGGGGTGACTGGAAACACCATATATTTT,CAWRGGVTGNTIYF
TRBV6-4,.,TRBJ1-2,.,TGTGCCAGCAGTCCCACCCACAGGGACGGCTATGGCTACACCTTC,CASSPTHRDGYGYTF
TRBV27,TRBD1,TRBJ1-5,.,TGTGCCAGCAGTTTAATGGGACAGCACAATCAGCCCCAGCATTTT,CASSLMGQHNQPQHF
TRBV11-2,TRBD2,TRBJ2-1,.,TGTGCCAGCAGCTTAGCTCGGCTAGCGGGAAACTACAATGAGCAGTTCTTC,CASSLARLAGNYNEQFF
TRBV2,TRBD2,TRBJ2-7,once,TGTGCCAGCAGTGATAAGGGACTAGCCCCCTACGAGCAGTACTTC,CASSDKGLAPYEQYF
TRBV19,.,TRBJ2-7,once,TGTGCCAGTAGTATGGGCGTGATCCCCCCCTACGAGCAGTACTTC,CASSMGVIPPYEQYF
TRBV27,.,TRBJ1-2,once,TGTGCCAGCAGTTCCCAACCTCCCCGGGACACTCAGTCCTATGGCTACACCTTC,CASSSQPPRDTQSYGYTF
TRBV2,TRBD1,TRBJ2-6,.,TGTGCCAGCAGTAAGACAGGGTCCGGGGCCAACGTCCTGACTTTC,CASSKTGSGANVLTF
TRBV19,TRBD1,TRBJ1-5,.,TGTGCCACTTCCGACAGGGGTCAGCAGCCCCAGCATTTT,CATSDRGQQPQHF
TRBV6-6,.,TRBJ1-2,.,TGTGCCAGCAGTTACGACGGGAACTATGGCTACACCTTC,CASSYDGNYGYTF
TRBV11-2,.,TRBJ1-1,.,TGTGCCAGCAGCTTGGGCCGTGGGCCCGGGGGCACTGAAGCTTTCTTT,CASSLGRGPGGTEAFF
TRBV5-6,.,TRBJ2-7,.,TGTGCCAGCAGCTTGTGGCACAGGGCCCTCTACGAGCAGTACTTC,CASSLWHRALYEQYF
TRBV6-6,TRBD1,TRBJ2-1,.,TGTGCCAGCAGGCCCCCCTTGGACAGGGGGAGGGATGAGCAGTTCTTC,CASRPPLDRGRDEQFF
TRBV5-1,.,TRBJ1-1,.,TGCGCCAGCAGCTTGGTGGGGCTTGACACTGAAGCTTTCTTT,CASSLVGLDTEAFF
TRBV28,TRBD2,TRBJ2-1,once,TGTGCCAGCAGTTTAGTGGCTAGCGGGAGAAATGAGCAGTTCTTC,CASSLVASGRNEQFF
TRBV6-1,TRBD1,TRBJ2-5,.,TGTGCCAGCAATGCCCAAGGGGGCCGTAAGGAGACCCAGTACTTC,CASNAQGGRKETQYF
TRBV5-1,.,TRBJ2-2,.,TGCGCCAGCAGCTTGGGGTCCAGCGGGCTTAACACCGGGGAGCTGTTTTTT,CASSLGSSGLNTGELFF
TRBV7-8,.,TRBJ2-1,.,TGTGCCAGCAGCTTACCGACAGGCGTTGGTTTGGGGGCTGAGCAGTTCTTC,CASSLPTGVGLGAEQFF
TRBV5-5,.,TRBJ1-1,.,TGTGCCAGCAGCTTGGTGGCGGGGCCTAACACTGAAGCTTTCTTT,CASSLVAGPNTEAFF
TRBV7-3,TRBD2,TRBJ2-4,few,TGTGCCAGCTCTTTGACTAGCGAAAACATTCAGTACTTC,CASSLTSENIQYF
TRBV7-6,TRBD1,TRBJ2-6,.,TGTGCCAGCAGCCGACAGGGGGCGGGGGCCAACGTCCTGACTTTC,CASSRQGAGANVLTF
TRBV28,.,TRBJ2-3,.,TGTGCCAGCATCGGGGGAGGGACATGGCCCGGAGGCACAGATACGCAGTATTTT,CASIGGGTWPGGTDTQYF
TRBV30,TRBD1,TRBJ1-1,.,TGTGCCTGGAGTTTACAGGGGTACACTGAAGCTTTCTTT,CAWSLQGYTEAFF
TRBV5-1,TRBD1,TRBJ1-1,.,TGCGCCAGCAGCCAGGGGGTAGAAGCTTTCTTT,CASSQGVEAFF
TRBV19,.,TRBJ1-1,.,TGTGCTAGCGCGGACCCTCCGAACACTGAAGCTTTCTTT,CASADPPNTEAFF
TRBV10-3,TRBD2,TRBJ2-7,.,TGTGCCATCAGTGACCCTTTGGGACTAGCGGAATCCTACGAGCAGTACTTC,CAISDPLGLAESYEQYF